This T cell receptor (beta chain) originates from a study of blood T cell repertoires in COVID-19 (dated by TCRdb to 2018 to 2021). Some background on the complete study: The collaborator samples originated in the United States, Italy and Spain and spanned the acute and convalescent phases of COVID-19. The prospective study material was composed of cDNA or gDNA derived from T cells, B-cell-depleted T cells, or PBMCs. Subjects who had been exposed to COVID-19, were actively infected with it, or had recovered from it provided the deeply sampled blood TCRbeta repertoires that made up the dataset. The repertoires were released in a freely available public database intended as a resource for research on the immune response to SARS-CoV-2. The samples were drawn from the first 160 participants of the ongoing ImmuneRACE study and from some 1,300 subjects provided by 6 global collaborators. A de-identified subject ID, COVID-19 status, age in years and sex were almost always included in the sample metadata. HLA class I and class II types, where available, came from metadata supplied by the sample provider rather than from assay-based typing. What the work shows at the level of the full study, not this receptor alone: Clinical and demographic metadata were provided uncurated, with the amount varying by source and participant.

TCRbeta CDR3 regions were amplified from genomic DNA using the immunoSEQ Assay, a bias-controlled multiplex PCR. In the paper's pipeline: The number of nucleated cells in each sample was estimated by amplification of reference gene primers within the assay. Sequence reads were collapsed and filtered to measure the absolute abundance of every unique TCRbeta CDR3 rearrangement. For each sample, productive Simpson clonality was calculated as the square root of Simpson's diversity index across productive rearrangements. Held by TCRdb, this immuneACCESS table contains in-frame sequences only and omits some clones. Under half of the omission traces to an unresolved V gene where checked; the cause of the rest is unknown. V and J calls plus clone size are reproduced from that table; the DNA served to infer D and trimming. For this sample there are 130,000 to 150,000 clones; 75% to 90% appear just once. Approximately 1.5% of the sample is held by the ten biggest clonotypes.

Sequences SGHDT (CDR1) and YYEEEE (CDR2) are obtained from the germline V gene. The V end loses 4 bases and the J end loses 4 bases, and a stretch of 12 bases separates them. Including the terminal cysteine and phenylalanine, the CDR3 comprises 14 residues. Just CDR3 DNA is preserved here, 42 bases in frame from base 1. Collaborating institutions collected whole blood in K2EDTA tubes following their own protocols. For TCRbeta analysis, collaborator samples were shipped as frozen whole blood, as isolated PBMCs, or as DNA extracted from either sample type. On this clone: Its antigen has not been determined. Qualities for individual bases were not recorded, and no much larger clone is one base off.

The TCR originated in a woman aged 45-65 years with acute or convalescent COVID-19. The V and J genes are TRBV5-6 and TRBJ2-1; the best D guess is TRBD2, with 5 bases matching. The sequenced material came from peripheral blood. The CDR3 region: CASSTGVRYNEQFF. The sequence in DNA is TGTGCCAGCAGCACCGGGGTTAGGTACAATGAGCAGTTCTTC.